The rows below give T cell receptor beta chains drawn from one sample of a study of blood T cell repertoires in COVID-19. This table comes from immunoSEQ multiplex PCR, and its TCRdb copy is limited to in-frame clones, with some not included. This table has fewer than 150,000 clones, 75% to 85% appearing once. Source material: peripheral blood. The origin of the receptors is a man at least 80 years old with acute or convalescent COVID-19. Each CDR3 is given with its conserved first and last residue. D genes are given only for firm matches. Clone size is shown for a subset of rows, as once, few, many or a class of expanded clone.

>NA|many|TRBJ1-5|TRBV7-7
CASSLSGVRQPQHF
TGTGCTAGCAGCTTATCGGGGGTTCGGCAGCCCCAGCATTTT
>TRBD1|NA|TRBJ2-2|TRBV28
CASKQGAGTGELFF
TGTGCCAGCAAACAGGGGGCCGGAACCGGGGAGCTGTTTTTT
>NA|NA|TRBJ1-5|TRBV5-8
CASSLGQGRLPQHF
TGTGCCAGCAGCTTGGGGCAGGGAAGGTTGCCCCAGCATTTT
>NA|NA|TRBJ1-5|TRBV4-1
CASNPYGASNQPQHF
TGCGCCAGCAACCCCTATGGGGCGTCCAACCAGCCCCAGCATTTT
>NA|NA|TRBJ1-3|TRBV6-1
CASSEQGGSGNTIYF
TGTGCCAGCAGTGAACAGGGAGGTAGTGGAAACACCATATATTTT
>NA|NA|TRBJ2-3|TRBV7-9
CASNRQRTDTQYF
TGTGCCAGCAACCGACAGCGCACAGATACGCAGTATTTT
>TRBD2|NA|TRBJ2-1|TRBV5-1
CASSLMRPGGEQFF
TGCGCCAGCAGCTTGATGAGACCGGGGGGTGAGCAGTTCTTC
>TRBD1|few|TRBJ1-2|TRBV5-1
CASSLEQGRNGYTF
TGCGCCAGCAGCCTGGAACAGGGGCGGAATGGCTACACCTTC
>NA|NA|TRBJ1-1|TRBV4-2
CASSQDRRGPEAFF
TGTGCCAGCAGCCAAGATCGCCGCGGTCCTGAAGCTTTCTTT
>TRBD2|NA|TRBJ2-5|TRBV7-9
CASSLTSGGPEETQYF
TGTGCCAGCAGCCTCACTAGCGGGGGGCCAGAAGAGACCCAGTACTTC
>NA|NA|TRBJ2-3|TRBV9
CASSGPPTDTQYF
TGTGCCAGCAGCGGGCCGCCCACAGATACGCAGTATTTT
>TRBD1|NA|TRBJ1-6|TRBV11-1
CASSPRQGANSPLHF
TGTGCCAGCAGCCCCCGACAGGGGGCTAATTCACCCCTCCACTTT
>NA|NA|TRBJ2-1|TRBV7-8
CASSLKRTNLYNEQFF
TGTGCCAGCAGCTTAAAGAGGACTAACCTCTACAATGAGCAGTTCTTC
>NA|NA|TRBJ2-3|TRBV7-8
CASSPNGRTQYF
TGTGCCAGCAGCCCAAACGGTAGAACGCAGTATTTT
>NA|NA|TRBJ1-6|TRBV14
CASSQLNSPLHF
TGTGCCAGCAGCCAATTAAATTCACCCCTCCACTTT
>TRBD1|NA|TRBJ2-7|TRBV4-1
CASSRDREGGQYF
TGCGCCAGCAGCCGTGACAGGGAAGGTGGGCAGTACTTC
>NA|NA|TRBJ1-2|TRBV7-2
CASSLSRSFNYGYTF
TGTGCCAGCAGCTTATCTCGGAGCTTCAACTATGGCTACACCTTC
>NA|NA|TRBJ1-3|TRBV5-1
CASRLETGTGNTIYF
TGCGCCAGCAGACTTGAGACAGGAACGGGAAACACCATATATTTT
>TRBD1|NA|TRBJ1-1|TRBV2
CASTRGRGTEAFF
TGTGCCAGCACTAGGGGGCGCGGCACTGAAGCTTTCTTT
>NA|NA|TRBJ1-6|TRBV19
CASSTQGSSYNSPLHF
TGTGCCAGTAGTACACAGGGAAGCTCCTATAATTCACCCCTCCACTTT
>NA|NA|TRBJ1-6|TRBV7-9
CASSLVNGLGNSPLHF
TGTGCCAGCAGCTTGGTTAATGGACTGGGTAATTCACCCCTCCACTTT
>TRBD2|few|TRBJ2-3|TRBV19
CASSIGLAGGLIDTQYF
TGTGCCAGTAGTATAGGACTAGCGGGGGGGCTTATAGATACGCAGTATTTT
>TRBD1|NA|TRBJ2-5|TRBV19
CASSPRQGRIETQYF
TGTGCCAGTAGCCCTCGACAGGGGCGGATAGAGACCCAGTACTTC
>NA|few|TRBJ1-6|TRBV18
CASSPAANSPLHF
TGTGCCAGCTCACCGGCCGCCAATTCACCCCTCCACTTT
>TRBD2|NA|TRBJ2-7|TRBV30
CAWKGLAPFGYEQYF
TGTGCCTGGAAGGGACTAGCACCTTTTGGGTACGAGCAGTACTTC
>NA|NA|TRBJ2-1|TRBV5-1
CASSLASPNEQFF
TGCGCCAGCAGCTTGGCTAGCCCCAATGAGCAGTTCTTC
>NA|NA|TRBJ1-6|TRBV30
CAWSVLPGLDSPLHF
TGTGCCTGGAGTGTACTCCCAGGGTTGGATTCACCCCTCCACTTT
>NA|NA|TRBJ1-5|TRBV28
CASSQSRGQPQHF
TGTGCCAGCAGTCAATCTAGGGGTCAGCCCCAGCATTTT
>TRBD1|NA|TRBJ2-5|TRBV7-9
CASSFKGAYQETQYF
TGTGCCAGCAGCTTCAAGGGGGCGTATCAAGAGACCCAGTACTTC
>TRBD1|NA|TRBJ2-1|TRBV20-1
CSAADRDEQFF
TGCAGTGCTGCGGACAGGGACGAGCAGTTCTTC
>TRBD1|NA|TRBJ2-2|TRBV11-1
CASSRDRGSTGELFF
TGTGCCAGCAGCCGCGACAGGGGTAGCACCGGGGAGCTGTTTTTT
>TRBD2|few|TRBJ2-3|TRBV7-2
CASSSHRRGAGGDTQYF
TGTGCCAGCAGCTCCCACCGCCGTGGGGCGGGGGGGGATACGCAGTATTTT
>NA|NA|TRBJ1-6|TRBV7-8
CASSLGSGNSPLHF
TGTGCCAGCAGCTTAGGGTCAGGGAATTCACCCCTCCACTTT
>TRBD1|NA|TRBJ1-2|TRBV5-6
CASSLGGTANYGYTF
TGTGCCAGCAGCTTGGGAGGGACAGCCAACTATGGCTACACCTTC
>TRBD1|NA|TRBJ1-5|TRBV4-1
CASSQGTGSSNQPQHF
TGCGCCAGCAGCCAAGGGACAGGTTCTAGCAATCAGCCCCAGCATTTT
>NA|few|TRBJ1-2|TRBV7-2
CASSYPGRWYGYTF
TGTGCCAGCAGCTACCCCGGTCGATGGTATGGCTACACCTTC
>NA|NA|TRBJ2-4|TRBV24-1
CATNGNLAPIKNIQYF
TGTGCCACCAACGGAAACCTAGCGCCAATCAAAAACATTCAGTACTTC
>TRBD1|NA|TRBJ1-2|TRBV27
CASSFRGRTGVGGYTF
TGTGCCAGCAGTTTTAGGGGGCGAACAGGGGTCGGTGGCTACACCTTC
>TRBD1|few|TRBJ2-7|TRBV5-1
CASSLGQGTFDEQYF
TGCGCCAGCAGCTTGGGACAGGGGACGTTCGACGAGCAGTACTTC
>TRBD1|NA|TRBJ2-7|TRBV6-5
CASIGTGRGEQYF
TGTGCCAGCATCGGGACAGGGCGAGGCGAGCAGTACTTC
>NA|NA|TRBJ1-6|TRBV5-6
CASSLGELANSPLHF
TGTGCCAGCAGCTTGGGGGAGTTGGCGAATTCACCCCTCCACTTT
>NA|once|TRBJ1-2|TRBV2
CASSEALRGASPRHGYTF
TGTGCCAGCAGTGAAGCGCTTCGGGGGGCAAGCCCTAGGCATGGCTACACCTTC
>NA|NA|TRBJ2-7|TRBV18
CASSSGYVYEQYF
TGTGCCAGCTCCTCAGGGTATGTCTACGAGCAGTACTTC
>NA|NA|TRBJ1-2|TRBV14
CASSPLGGPNYGYTF
TGTGCCAGCAGCCCCCTTGGAGGTCCGAACTATGGCTACACCTTC
>NA|NA|TRBJ2-1|TRBV5-1
CASSARQAYNEQFF
TGCGCCAGCAGCGCAAGACAGGCCTACAATGAGCAGTTCTTC
>NA|NA|TRBJ1-6|TRBV15
CATSRDWGRSPLHF
TGTGCCACCAGCAGAGACTGGGGCCGTTCACCCCTCCACTTT
>NA|NA|TRBJ2-7|TRBV24-1
CATSQGYEQYF
TGTGCCACCAGTCAGGGATACGAGCAGTACTTC